The present T cell receptor (beta chain) was sequenced within a study of regulatory T cells in long-lasting Graves disease. Study-level background: Those Graves' patients who were newly diagnosed had been on antithyroid drugs under 3 months.

This CDR3 has 15 amino acids. The germline V and J ends were trimmed by 5 bases and 2 bases, with 13 bases remaining between them. This clonotype has a count of ten or more. Investigators prepared the TCR beta libraries by applying iRepertoire HTBI primers and Arm-PCR of CDR3 regions. TCRdb re-called the multiplex PCR reads with MiXCR, one entry per CDR3 protein. Among about 530,000 distinct CDR3 sequences listed, around 15% were seen once. Time point defined: newly diagnosed GD, antithyroid drugs for less than 3 months. With RNA extracted from PBMCs as input, the TCR library was made. In addition, the sample was reused for a study of T cells in Graves' hyperthyroidism and ophthalmopathy. That report notes: Graves' hyperthyroidism showing no ophthalmopathy progression within 18 months was considered stable. Subjects aged 18 to 65 presented with newly diagnosed hyperthyroidism of less than 2 months' duration.

The source is a middle-aged woman with Graves disease. This chain uses TRBV12-3 or TRBV12-4 with TRBJ1-3; tentative D call: TRBD1 (5 bases). The sequencing used peripheral blood mononuclear cells (PBMCs), collected at new diagnosis, from a patient treated with antithyroid drugs. The CDR3 loop is CASSPPPGAGNTIYF. CDR3 DNA sequence: TGTGCCAGCAGTCCCCCCCCGGGGGCTGGAAACACCATATATTTT.